The present entry profiles one TCR beta chain with its context. As yet, its antigen is unknown. These data are taken from a study of cytomegalovirus exposure and HLA in healthy donors. Study overall: An early release of data contained roughly 90 million unique TCRs, which came from HLA-typed donors. The study placed 80% to 90% of its 398 genotyped donors in the Caucasian-associated ancestry cluster.

The study's findings and limits: The dataset shows that most TCR sequences were rare, while some public TCRs occurred in many donors.

V was clipped by 4 bases and J by 6 bases, with 10 bases between them. CDR3 length: 11 amino acids. Germline V lookup: CDR1 SQVTM, CDR2 ANQGSEA. In the PCR, 60 Vbeta and 13 Jbeta primers were used. Sequencing was performed with immunoSEQ multiplex PCR; in TCRdb, only in-frame clones are kept and a portion is missing. The profile shows about 110,000 clones, about 59% of them singletons. The sequence came from a man aged 30 to 39 in good health and CMV-seropositive. Sequencing was performed on PBMCs. The rearrangement joins TRBV29-1 to TRBJ2-7; maybe TRBD2 (7 bases). The CDR3 nucleotides are TGCAGCGTTGGGGGGGGCCGCGAGCAGTACTTC. It is translated as CSVGGGREQYF.